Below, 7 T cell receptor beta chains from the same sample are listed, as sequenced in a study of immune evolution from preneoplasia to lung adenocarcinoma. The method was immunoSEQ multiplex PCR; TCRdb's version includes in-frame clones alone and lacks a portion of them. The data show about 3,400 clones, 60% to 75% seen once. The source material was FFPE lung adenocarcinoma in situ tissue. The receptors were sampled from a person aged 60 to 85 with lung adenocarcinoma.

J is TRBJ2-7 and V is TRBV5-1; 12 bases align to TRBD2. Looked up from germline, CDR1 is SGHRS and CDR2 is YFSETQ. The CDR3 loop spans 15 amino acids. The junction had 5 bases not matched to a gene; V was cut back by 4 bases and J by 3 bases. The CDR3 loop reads CASSRTSGVFYEQYF. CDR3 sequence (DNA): TGCGCCAGCAGCCGGACTAGCGGGGTCTTCTACGAGCAGTACTTC.

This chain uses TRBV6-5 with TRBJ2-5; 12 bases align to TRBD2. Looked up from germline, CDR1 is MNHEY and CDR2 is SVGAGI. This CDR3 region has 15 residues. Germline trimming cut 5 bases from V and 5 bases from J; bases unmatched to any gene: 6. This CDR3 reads CASSTGLAGTETQYF. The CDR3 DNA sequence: TGTGCCAGCAGTACCGGACTAGCGGGGACGGAGACCCAGTACTTC.

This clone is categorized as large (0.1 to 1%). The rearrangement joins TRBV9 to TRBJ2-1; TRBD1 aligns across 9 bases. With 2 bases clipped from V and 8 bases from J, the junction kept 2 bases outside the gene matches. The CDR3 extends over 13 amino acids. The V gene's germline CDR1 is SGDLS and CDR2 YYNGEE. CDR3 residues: CASSVTGGDEQFF. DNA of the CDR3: TGTGCCAGCAGCGTCACAGGGGGCGATGAGCAGTTCTTC.

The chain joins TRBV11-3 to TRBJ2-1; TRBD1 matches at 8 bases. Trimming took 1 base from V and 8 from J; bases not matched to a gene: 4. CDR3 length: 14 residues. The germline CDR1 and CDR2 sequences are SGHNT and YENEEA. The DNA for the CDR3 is TGTGCCAGCAGCTTAGTGACAGGGGAAGATGAGCAGTTCTTC. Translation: CASSLVTGEDEQFF.

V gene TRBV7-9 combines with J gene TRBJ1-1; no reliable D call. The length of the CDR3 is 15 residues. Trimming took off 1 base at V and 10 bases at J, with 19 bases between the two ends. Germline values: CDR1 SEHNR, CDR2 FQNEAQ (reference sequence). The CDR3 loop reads CASSLGTGNLNGAFF. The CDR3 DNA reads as TGTGCCAGCAGCTTAGGGACCGGAAACCTCAACGGAGCTTTCTTT.

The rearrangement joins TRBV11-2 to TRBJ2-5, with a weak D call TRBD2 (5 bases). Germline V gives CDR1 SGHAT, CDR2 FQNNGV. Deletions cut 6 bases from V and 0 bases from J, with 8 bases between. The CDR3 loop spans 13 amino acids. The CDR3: CASRSGNQETQYF. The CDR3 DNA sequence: TGTGCCAGCAGATCGGGGAACCAAGAGACCCAGTACTTC.

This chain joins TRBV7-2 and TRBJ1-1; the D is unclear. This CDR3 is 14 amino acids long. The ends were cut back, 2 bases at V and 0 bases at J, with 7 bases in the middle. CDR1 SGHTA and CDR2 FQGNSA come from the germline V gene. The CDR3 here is CASSLYSLNTEAFF. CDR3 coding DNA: TGTGCCAGCAGCTTATACTCCCTGAACACTGAAGCTTTCTTT.